This T cell receptor (beta chain) was captured in a study of beta chain features in type 1 diabetes. On the study more broadly: Cell yields, gender and age were similar in healthy donors and patients.

General study findings and limits: TCRB CDR3s were moderately but significantly shorter in Type 1 diabetes patients in all four CD4+ subsets. Equally in patients and controls, PCR might preferentially amplify shorter templates.

CD45RO/CCR7/CD25/CD127/CD95/CD27 sorting isolated CD4+ naive, central memory, regulatory and stem cell-like memory cells. All sorted populations exceeded 95% purity. Isolated RNA was reverse transcribed in full, so expressed TCRB transcripts were sequenced. Libraries were prepared by immunoSEQ multiplex PCR; TCRdb keeps only in-frame clonotypes and omits some of them. The repertoire includes hundreds of thousands of clones, over 12% of them detected once, and 0.035% to 0.045% sits in the top ten. In germline, CDR1 is SGHTA, CDR2 FQGNSA. The CDR3 is 14 amino acids. V lost 4 bases, J lost 5 bases, and 5 bases stayed unmatched. For this clone: Its antigen is unidentified.

The source of this sequence is a young man with type 1 diabetes. V usage is TRBV7-2 and J usage is TRBJ1-2; 9 nucleotides line up with TRBD1. Sequenced material: naive CD4+ T cells from blood. CDR3 DNA: TGTGCCAGCAGCTCCCCGGGACAGGGTTATGGCTACACCTTC. The encoded protein is CASSSPGQGYGYTF.